Listed below are T cell receptor beta chains from one sample, sequenced in a study of blood T cell repertoires in COVID-19. Some clones are missing from TCRdb's copy, which holds only in-frame ones; the method was immunoSEQ multiplex PCR. The table has approximately 70,000 clones, just under 80% seen once. Sequenced sample: peripheral blood. The receptor set was obtained from a woman aged 60-70 years with acute or convalescent COVID-19. CDR3s include the opening cysteine and the closing phenylalanine or tryptophan. D genes are given only for firm matches. A row's size may be missing; if present it is once, few, many or a size class.

d_gene: .; j_gene: TRBJ1-2; abundance: .; v_gene: TRBV6-1; CDR3aa: CASGEQFNYGYTF; CDR3nt: TGTGCCAGCGGTGAACAGTTTAACTATGGCTACACCTTC
d_gene: .; j_gene: TRBJ1-2; abundance: .; v_gene: TRBV6-6; CDR3aa: CASSNNYGYTF; CDR3nt: TGTGCCAGCAGCAATAACTATGGCTACACCTTC
d_gene: TRBD2; j_gene: TRBJ2-3; abundance: .; v_gene: TRBV30; CDR3aa: CAWSLSSGVTDTQYF; CDR3nt: TGTGCCTGGAGTTTGAGTAGCGGGGTAACAGATACGCAGTATTTT
d_gene: .; j_gene: TRBJ1-2; abundance: .; v_gene: TRBV11-2; CDR3aa: CASSLGMGLDYGYTF; CDR3nt: TGTGCCAGCAGCTTGGGGATGGGGCTCGACTATGGCTACACCTTC
d_gene: .; j_gene: TRBJ1-1; abundance: once; v_gene: TRBV30; CDR3aa: CAWSETGLEAFF; CDR3nt: TGTGCCTGGAGTGAAACAGGGCTAGAGGCTTTCTTT
d_gene: .; j_gene: TRBJ2-7; abundance: once; v_gene: TRBV6-5; CDR3aa: CASVAGGTTYEQYF; CDR3nt: TGTGCCAGTGTTGCGGGTGGGACAACCTACGAGCAGTACTTC
d_gene: .; j_gene: TRBJ1-6; abundance: .; v_gene: TRBV5-6; CDR3aa: CASSLDEQGPNSPLHF; CDR3nt: TGTGCCAGCAGCTTGGATGAACAGGGCCCGAATTCACCCCTCCACTTT
d_gene: TRBD1; j_gene: TRBJ2-1; abundance: .; v_gene: TRBV29-1; CDR3aa: CSVRQGIEQFF; CDR3nt: TGCAGCGTCCGACAGGGGATTGAGCAGTTCTTC
d_gene: TRBD1; j_gene: TRBJ1-6; abundance: .; v_gene: TRBV5-1; CDR3aa: CASSQGQGVGSPLHF; CDR3nt: TGCGCCAGCAGCCAGGGACAGGGGGTCGGTTCACCCCTCCACTTT
d_gene: TRBD1; j_gene: TRBJ1-3; abundance: .; v_gene: TRBV5-1; CDR3aa: CASSVSGTASGNTIYF; CDR3nt: TGCGCCAGCAGCGTATCCGGGACAGCCAGTGGAAACACCATATATTTT
d_gene: TRBD2; j_gene: TRBJ2-3; abundance: .; v_gene: TRBV5-1; CDR3aa: CASSVSGGASDTQYF; CDR3nt: TGCGCCAGCAGCGTTAGCGGGGGGGCCTCCGATACGCAGTATTTT
d_gene: .; j_gene: TRBJ1-1; abundance: .; v_gene: TRBV2; CDR3aa: CASSPNQAGEAFF; CDR3nt: TGTGCCAGCAGTCCAAACCAGGCGGGGGAAGCTTTCTTT
d_gene: .; j_gene: TRBJ1-4; abundance: once; v_gene: TRBV23-1; CDR3aa: CASGTRGEKLFF; CDR3nt: TGCGCTTCAGGAACCAGGGGAGAAAAACTGTTTTTT
d_gene: .; j_gene: TRBJ1-5; abundance: few; v_gene: TRBV2; CDR3aa: CASSARIINQPQHF; CDR3nt: TGTGCCAGCAGTGCCAGGATAATCAATCAGCCCCAGCATTTT
d_gene: TRBD2; j_gene: TRBJ2-1; abundance: few; v_gene: TRBV6-5; CDR3aa: CATLGASGGNEQFF; CDR3nt: TGTGCCACCCTAGGGGCTAGCGGGGGGAATGAGCAGTTCTTC
d_gene: TRBD1; j_gene: TRBJ2-1; abundance: .; v_gene: TRBV27; CDR3aa: CASRTGGNEQFF; CDR3nt: TGTGCCAGTAGGACAGGGGGGAATGAGCAGTTCTTC
d_gene: TRBD2; j_gene: TRBJ2-7; abundance: .; v_gene: TRBV27; CDR3aa: CASSGPGLAGAPTTGYEQYF; CDR3nt: TGTGCCAGCAGTGGGCCGGGGCTAGCGGGGGCCCCCACGACAGGCTACGAGCAGTACTTC
d_gene: .; j_gene: TRBJ1-4; abundance: .; v_gene: TRBV13; CDR3aa: CASSLGQEDEKLFF; CDR3nt: TGTGCCAGCAGCTTAGGACAGGAAGATGAAAAACTGTTTTTT
d_gene: .; j_gene: TRBJ1-6; abundance: .; v_gene: TRBV27; CDR3aa: CASVSVWGGNSPLHF; CDR3nt: TGTGCCAGCGTCTCGGTATGGGGGGGTAATTCACCCCTCCACTTT
d_gene: TRBD1; j_gene: TRBJ1-2; abundance: .; v_gene: TRBV7-2; CDR3aa: CASSLDRAYGYTF; CDR3nt: TGTGCCAGCAGCTTGGACAGGGCCTATGGCTACACCTTC
d_gene: .; j_gene: TRBJ1-1; abundance: .; v_gene: TRBV9; CDR3aa: CASSLTGQNTEAFF; CDR3nt: TGTGCCAGCAGCTTAACTGGACAGAACACTGAAGCTTTCTTT
d_gene: .; j_gene: TRBJ2-7; abundance: .; v_gene: TRBV3-1/TRBV3-2; CDR3aa: CASRDGARNHYEQYF; CDR3nt: TGTGCCAGCAGGGATGGGGCCCGAAATCACTACGAGCAGTACTTC
d_gene: .; j_gene: TRBJ2-6; abundance: .; v_gene: TRBV3-1/TRBV3-2; CDR3aa: CASSQVQGQGANVLTF; CDR3nt: TGTGCCAGCAGCCAAGTTCAGGGGCAAGGGGCCAACGTCCTGACTTTC
d_gene: TRBD2; j_gene: TRBJ2-5; abundance: .; v_gene: TRBV5-1; CDR3aa: CASSLGPGGETQYF; CDR3nt: TGCGCCAGCAGCTTGGGACCCGGGGGGGAGACCCAGTACTTC
d_gene: .; j_gene: TRBJ2-3; abundance: .; v_gene: TRBV12-3/TRBV12-4; CDR3aa: CASSLAKAGVYF; CDR3nt: TGTGCCAGCAGTTTAGCGAAGGCAGGGGTGTATTTT
d_gene: TRBD1; j_gene: TRBJ2-2; abundance: .; v_gene: TRBV5-4; CDR3aa: CASSLQGANTGELFF; CDR3nt: TGTGCCAGCAGCTTACAGGGGGCGAACACCGGGGAGCTGTTTTTT
d_gene: .; j_gene: TRBJ1-2; abundance: few; v_gene: TRBV7-9; CDR3aa: CASSSLVEGGKYGYTF; CDR3nt: TGTGCCAGCAGCTCCCTGGTGGAGGGAGGGAAGTATGGCTACACCTTC
d_gene: TRBD2; j_gene: TRBJ2-1; abundance: .; v_gene: TRBV10-1; CDR3aa: CASSESGGAGEQFF; CDR3nt: TGCGCCAGCAGTGAAAGCGGGGGGGCAGGAGAGCAGTTCTTC
d_gene: .; j_gene: TRBJ2-7; abundance: few; v_gene: TRBV19; CDR3aa: CASKKGQLSYEQYF; CDR3nt: TGTGCCAGTAAAAAAGGACAGCTCTCCTACGAGCAGTACTTC
d_gene: .; j_gene: TRBJ2-7; abundance: few; v_gene: TRBV9; CDR3aa: CASSVSGVDEQYF; CDR3nt: TGTGCCAGCAGCGTATCGGGGGTCGACGAGCAGTACTTC
d_gene: .; j_gene: TRBJ2-7; abundance: .; v_gene: TRBV27; CDR3aa: CASNPPGYEQYF; CDR3nt: TGTGCCAGCAATCCCCCGGGGTACGAGCAGTACTTC
d_gene: TRBD2; j_gene: TRBJ2-5; abundance: .; v_gene: TRBV4-2; CDR3aa: CASSQLSGGAETQYF; CDR3nt: TGTGCCAGCAGCCAGCTGAGCGGGGGGGCGGAGACCCAGTACTTC